These 2 T cell receptor beta chains came from one sample sequenced in a study of control samples from healthy donors and cancer patients. Only in-frame clones appear in the TCRdb table, and some are missing; sequencing was by immunoSEQ multiplex PCR. The table shows about 81,000 clones, with about 94% occurring only once. The sample consisted of blood. The receptors stem from a young woman in good health.

This clone was counted once. The chain is built from TRBV27 and TRBJ2-3, with 7 bases aligning to TRBD1. The germline V gene has CDR1 MNHEY and CDR2 SMNVEV (reference sequence). This CDR3 comprises 15 residues. Unmatched junction bases numbered 4, after V lost 4 bases and J lost 0 bases. The chain's CDR3 is CASSSMGQSTDTQYF. As DNA, the CDR3 is TGTGCCAGCAGTTCCATGGGACAGAGCACAGATACGCAGTATTTT.

The chain is built from TRBV6-6 and TRBJ1-5, with a possible D match to TRBD1 (6 bases). Trimming pared 6 bases from V and 3 bases from J, leaving 18 bases between. The CDR3 extends over 16 amino acids. Per germline, CDR1 MNHNY and CDR2 SVGAGI (reference sequence). CDR3 sequence reads: CASRGGWGFSNQPQHF. CDR3 DNA: TGTGCCAGCAGAGGGGGTTGGGGTTTTTCCAATCAGCCCCAGCATTTT.